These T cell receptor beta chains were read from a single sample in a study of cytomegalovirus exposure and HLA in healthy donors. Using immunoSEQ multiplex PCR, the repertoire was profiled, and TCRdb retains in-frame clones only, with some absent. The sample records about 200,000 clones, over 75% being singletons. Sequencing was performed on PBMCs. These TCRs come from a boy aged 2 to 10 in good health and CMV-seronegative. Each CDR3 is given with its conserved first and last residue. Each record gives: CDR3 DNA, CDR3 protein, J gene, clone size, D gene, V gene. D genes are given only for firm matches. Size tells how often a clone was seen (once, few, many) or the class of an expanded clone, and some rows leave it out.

CDR3nt: TGTGCCAGCAGATTCTACGAGACAGATACGCAGTATTTT
CDR3aa: CASRFYETDTQYF
j_gene: TRBJ2-3
abundance: .
d_gene: .
v_gene: TRBV27

CDR3nt: TGTGCCAGCTCAGTAGGGGGTTTCTCTGGGGCCAACGTCCTGACTTTC
CDR3aa: CASSVGGFSGANVLTF
j_gene: TRBJ2-6
abundance: .
d_gene: .
v_gene: TRBV18

CDR3nt: TGTGCCAGCAGTTACTCTGTCTCCCATACGCAGTATTTT
CDR3aa: CASSYSVSHTQYF
j_gene: TRBJ2-3
abundance: .
d_gene: .
v_gene: TRBV6-5

CDR3nt: TGCGCCAGCAGCCGCAACGCAGCTTGGGGTCAGGGAGAGACCCAGTACTTC
CDR3aa: CASSRNAAWGQGETQYF
j_gene: TRBJ2-5
abundance: once
d_gene: .
v_gene: TRBV4-3

CDR3nt: TGTGCCAGTAGTATAGAGAGGTCGGGGAACACTGAAGCTTTCTTT
CDR3aa: CASSIERSGNTEAFF
j_gene: TRBJ1-1
abundance: .
d_gene: .
v_gene: TRBV19

CDR3nt: TGTGCCAGCAGCCCATCCGGGGGGCACACAGATACGCAGTATTTT
CDR3aa: CASSPSGGHTDTQYF
j_gene: TRBJ2-3
abundance: .
d_gene: .
v_gene: TRBV7-3

CDR3nt: TGTGCCAGCTCCTCGAGCGGAGGGGTTACAGATACGCAGTATTTT
CDR3aa: CASSSSGGVTDTQYF
j_gene: TRBJ2-3
abundance: .
d_gene: .
v_gene: TRBV18

CDR3nt: TGTGCCAGCAGCCCATGGACGGGGACTAGCGGCACAGATACGCAGTATTTT
CDR3aa: CASSPWTGTSGTDTQYF
j_gene: TRBJ2-3
abundance: .
d_gene: TRBD2
v_gene: TRBV7-2

CDR3nt: TGTGCCAGCAGCTCCGGAGGTAGCGGGGGTCCAAGCTCCTACAATGAGCAGTTCTTC
CDR3aa: CASSSGGSGGPSSYNEQFF
j_gene: TRBJ2-1
abundance: few
d_gene: TRBD2
v_gene: TRBV11-2

CDR3nt: TGTTCCAGCAGCCCTGGGACAGACGGAAACACCATATATTTT
CDR3aa: CSSSPGTDGNTIYF
j_gene: TRBJ1-3
abundance: .
d_gene: TRBD1
v_gene: TRBV7-9

CDR3nt: TGTGCCAGCGGGACAGGGGATTCACCCCTCCACTTT
CDR3aa: CASGTGDSPLHF
j_gene: TRBJ1-6
abundance: .
d_gene: TRBD1
v_gene: TRBV27

CDR3nt: TGTGCCAGCAGCCCGAGTCTTCGCCCCCAATATGGCTACACCTTC
CDR3aa: CASSPSLRPQYGYTF
j_gene: TRBJ1-2
abundance: .
d_gene: .
v_gene: TRBV7-9

CDR3nt: TGTGCCAGCAGTTTATCCGAGGGAGATACGCAGTATTTT
CDR3aa: CASSLSEGDTQYF
j_gene: TRBJ2-3
abundance: once
d_gene: .
v_gene: TRBV27

CDR3nt: TGCGCCAGCAGCCAATCACTAGCGGGGGGGCCTGATGAGACCCAGTACTTC
CDR3aa: CASSQSLAGGPDETQYF
j_gene: TRBJ2-5
abundance: .
d_gene: TRBD2
v_gene: TRBV4-3

CDR3nt: TGTGCCAGCAGCCAACAAGATCAGGGGAACACTGAAGCTTTCTTT
CDR3aa: CASSQQDQGNTEAFF
j_gene: TRBJ1-1
abundance: .
d_gene: .
v_gene: TRBV4-2

CDR3nt: TGCGCCAGCAGCCATCGGACAGGGATGAACACTGAAGCTTTCTTT
CDR3aa: CASSHRTGMNTEAFF
j_gene: TRBJ1-1
abundance: .
d_gene: TRBD1
v_gene: TRBV4-3

CDR3nt: TGTGCCAGCAGCATCTCCGACAGGGCTGGCTACACCTTC
CDR3aa: CASSISDRAGYTF
j_gene: TRBJ1-2
abundance: .
d_gene: TRBD1
v_gene: TRBV9

CDR3nt: TGTGCCAGCAGCCAAGACCGGGGGGTTCCCTACGAGCAGTACTTC
CDR3aa: CASSQDRGVPYEQYF
j_gene: TRBJ2-7
abundance: once
d_gene: TRBD2
v_gene: TRBV4-2

CDR3nt: TGTGCCAGCAGCTCAAGCGGGGTTAAATACAATGAGCAGTTCTTC
CDR3aa: CASSSSGVKYNEQFF
j_gene: TRBJ2-1
abundance: .
d_gene: TRBD2
v_gene: TRBV4-2

CDR3nt: TGCGCCAGCAGCCAAGAGGACAGGGCCTACGAGCAGTACTTC
CDR3aa: CASSQEDRAYEQYF
j_gene: TRBJ2-7
abundance: .
d_gene: TRBD1
v_gene: TRBV4-1

CDR3nt: TGTGCCAGCAGCTTAGTTAGATCGGGGTCTGAAGCTTTCTTT
CDR3aa: CASSLVRSGSEAFF
j_gene: TRBJ1-1
abundance: .
d_gene: .
v_gene: TRBV7-2

CDR3nt: TGTGCCAGCTCACTCCCTCTTGAGGCAGATACGCAGTATTTT
CDR3aa: CASSLPLEADTQYF
j_gene: TRBJ2-3
abundance: .
d_gene: .
v_gene: TRBV18

CDR3nt: TGTGCCAGCAGCTTTAGGGGGTTCTTAGCAGATACGCAGTATTTT
CDR3aa: CASSFRGFLADTQYF
j_gene: TRBJ2-3
abundance: .
d_gene: .
v_gene: TRBV7-9

CDR3nt: TGTGCCAGCAGCCAAGGACGGGGTGGCACAGATACGCAGTATTTT
CDR3aa: CASSQGRGGTDTQYF
j_gene: TRBJ2-3
abundance: .
d_gene: .
v_gene: TRBV4-2

CDR3nt: TGTGCCAGAAGCTTTAGCGGGTGCGCGGATACGCAGTATTTT
CDR3aa: CARSFSGCADTQYF
j_gene: TRBJ2-3
abundance: .
d_gene: TRBD2
v_gene: TRBV5-3

CDR3nt: TGCGCCAGCAGCCATGGTAGACAGGACGGAAACACCATATATTTT
CDR3aa: CASSHGRQDGNTIYF
j_gene: TRBJ1-3
abundance: few
d_gene: .
v_gene: TRBV4-3

CDR3nt: TGTGCCAGCTCACCACCGGAGGCCTACGAGCAGTACTTC
CDR3aa: CASSPPEAYEQYF
j_gene: TRBJ2-7
abundance: .
d_gene: .
v_gene: TRBV18

CDR3nt: TGCGCCAGCAGCCCCTCAGAAGAGACCCAGTACTTC
CDR3aa: CASSPSEETQYF
j_gene: TRBJ2-5
abundance: .
d_gene: .
v_gene: TRBV5-1

CDR3nt: TGTGCCAGCAGCTTAGTAGGTAGGCAGGGGGCCCAGCCCCAGCATTTT
CDR3aa: CASSLVGRQGAQPQHF
j_gene: TRBJ1-5
abundance: .
d_gene: TRBD1
v_gene: TRBV11-3

CDR3nt: TGTGCCAGCTCACCACGGGAGGCCTCGAACACTGAAGCTTTCTTT
CDR3aa: CASSPREASNTEAFF
j_gene: TRBJ1-1
abundance: .
d_gene: .
v_gene: TRBV18

CDR3nt: TGCGCCAGCAGCCAATCAAGAGGCTCTGGGGCCAACGTCCTGACTTTC
CDR3aa: CASSQSRGSGANVLTF
j_gene: TRBJ2-6
abundance: once
d_gene: .
v_gene: TRBV4-1

CDR3nt: TGCAGCGTTGAAGGACAGGATGGAAACACCATATATTTT
CDR3aa: CSVEGQDGNTIYF
j_gene: TRBJ1-3
abundance: .
d_gene: .
v_gene: TRBV29-1

CDR3nt: TGTGCCAGCAGCATCAGAACAGGGAGTCCTAACTATGGCTACACCTTC
CDR3aa: CASSIRTGSPNYGYTF
j_gene: TRBJ1-2
abundance: .
d_gene: .
v_gene: TRBV5-4